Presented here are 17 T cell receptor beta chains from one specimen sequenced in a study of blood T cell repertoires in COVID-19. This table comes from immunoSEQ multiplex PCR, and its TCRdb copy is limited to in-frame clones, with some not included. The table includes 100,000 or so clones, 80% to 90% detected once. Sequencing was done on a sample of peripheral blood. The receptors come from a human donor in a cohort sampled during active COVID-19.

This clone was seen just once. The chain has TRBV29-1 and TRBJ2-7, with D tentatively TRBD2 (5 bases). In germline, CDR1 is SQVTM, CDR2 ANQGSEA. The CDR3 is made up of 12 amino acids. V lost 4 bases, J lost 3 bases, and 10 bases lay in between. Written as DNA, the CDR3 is TGCAGCGTTGTGCAGCGGAGCTACGAGCAGTACTTC. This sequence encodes CSVVQRSYEQYF.

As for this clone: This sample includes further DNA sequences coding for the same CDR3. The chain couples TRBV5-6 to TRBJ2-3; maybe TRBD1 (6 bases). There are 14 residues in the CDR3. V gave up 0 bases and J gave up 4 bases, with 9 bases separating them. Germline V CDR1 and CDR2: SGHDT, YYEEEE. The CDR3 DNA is TGTGCCAGCAGCTTGGTCAGGGGAGCAGATACGCAGTATTTT. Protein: CASSLVRGADTQYF. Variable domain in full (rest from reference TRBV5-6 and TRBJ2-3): DAGVTQSPTHLIKTRGQQVTLRCSPKSGHDTVSWYQQALGQGPQFIFQYYEEEERQRGNFPDRFSGHQFPNYSSELNVNALLLGDSALYLCASSLVRGADTQYFGPGTRLTVL.

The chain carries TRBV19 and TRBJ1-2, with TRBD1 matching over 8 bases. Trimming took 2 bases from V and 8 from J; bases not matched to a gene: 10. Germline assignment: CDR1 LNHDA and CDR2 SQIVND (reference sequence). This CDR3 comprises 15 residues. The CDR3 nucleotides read TGTGCCAGTAGTATACCCCCGGGGACAGGACTGGGCTACACCTTC. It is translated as CASSIPPGTGLGYTF.

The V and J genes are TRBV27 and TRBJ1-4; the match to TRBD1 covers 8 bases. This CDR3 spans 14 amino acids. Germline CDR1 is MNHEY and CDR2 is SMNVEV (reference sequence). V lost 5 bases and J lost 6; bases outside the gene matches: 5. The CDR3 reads CASSPQGAHEKLFF. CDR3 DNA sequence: TGTGCCAGCAGTCCTCAGGGGGCGCATGAAAAACTGTTTTTT. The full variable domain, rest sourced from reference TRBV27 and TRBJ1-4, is EAQVTQNPRYLITVTGKKLTVTCSQNMNHEYMSWYRQDPGLGLRQIYYSMNVEVTDKGDVPEGYKVSRKEKRNFPLILESPSPNQTSLYFCASSPQGAHEKLFFGSGTQLSVL.

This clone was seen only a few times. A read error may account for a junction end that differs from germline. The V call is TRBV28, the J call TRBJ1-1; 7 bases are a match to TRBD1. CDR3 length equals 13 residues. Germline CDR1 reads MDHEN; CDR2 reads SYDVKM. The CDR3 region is CASSSKPRQGVGF. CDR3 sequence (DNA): TGTGCCAGCAGTTCGAAACCTCGACAGGGCGTTGGTTTT.

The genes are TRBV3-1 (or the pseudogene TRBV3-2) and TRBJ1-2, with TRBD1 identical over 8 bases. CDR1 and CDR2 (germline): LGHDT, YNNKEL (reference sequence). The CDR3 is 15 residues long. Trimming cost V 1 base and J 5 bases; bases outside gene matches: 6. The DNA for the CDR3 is TGTGCCAGCAGCCAAGTCGACAGGGGAGGATATGGCTACACCTTC. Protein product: CASSQVDRGGYGYTF.

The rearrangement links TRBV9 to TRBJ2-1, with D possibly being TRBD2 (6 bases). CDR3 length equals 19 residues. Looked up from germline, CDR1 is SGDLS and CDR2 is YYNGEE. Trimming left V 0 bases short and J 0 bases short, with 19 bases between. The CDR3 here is CASSVVGWRGPSSYNEQFF. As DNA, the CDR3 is TGTGCCAGCAGCGTAGTAGGGTGGAGGGGCCCCAGCTCCTACAATGAGCAGTTCTTC. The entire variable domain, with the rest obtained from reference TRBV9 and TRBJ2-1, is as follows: DSGVTQTPKHLITATGQRVTLRCSPRSGDLSVYWYQQSLDQGLQFLIQYYNGEERAKGNILERFSAQQFPDLHSELNLSSLELGDSALYFCASSVVGWRGPSSYNEQFFGPGTRLTVL.

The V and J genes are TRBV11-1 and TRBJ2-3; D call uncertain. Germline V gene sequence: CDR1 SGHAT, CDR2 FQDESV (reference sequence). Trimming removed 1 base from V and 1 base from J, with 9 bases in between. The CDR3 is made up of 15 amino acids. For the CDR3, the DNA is TGTGCCAGCAGCTTAGAAAATACAGGCACAGATACGCAGTATTTT. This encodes CASSLENTGTDTQYF.

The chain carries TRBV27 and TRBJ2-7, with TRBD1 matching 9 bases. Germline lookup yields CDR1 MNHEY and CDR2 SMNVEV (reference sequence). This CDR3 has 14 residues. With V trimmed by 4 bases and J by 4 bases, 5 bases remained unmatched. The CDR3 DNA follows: TGTGCCAGCAGTTCCACAGGGGGCTCATACGAGCAGTACTTC. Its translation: CASSSTGGSYEQYF.

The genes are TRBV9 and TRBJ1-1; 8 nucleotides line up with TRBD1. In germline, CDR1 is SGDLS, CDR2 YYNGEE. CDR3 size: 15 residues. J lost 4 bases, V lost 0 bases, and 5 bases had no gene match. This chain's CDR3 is CASSVVVTGVTEAFF. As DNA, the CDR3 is TGTGCCAGCAGCGTAGTGGTGACAGGGGTCACTGAAGCTTTCTTT.

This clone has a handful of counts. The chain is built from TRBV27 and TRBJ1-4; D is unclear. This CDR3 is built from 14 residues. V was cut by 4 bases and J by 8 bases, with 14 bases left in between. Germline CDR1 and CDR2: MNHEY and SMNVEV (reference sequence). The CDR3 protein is CASSSLGEWEKLFF. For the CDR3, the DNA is TGTGCCAGCAGTTCCCTCGGGGAGTGGGAAAAACTGTTTTTT.

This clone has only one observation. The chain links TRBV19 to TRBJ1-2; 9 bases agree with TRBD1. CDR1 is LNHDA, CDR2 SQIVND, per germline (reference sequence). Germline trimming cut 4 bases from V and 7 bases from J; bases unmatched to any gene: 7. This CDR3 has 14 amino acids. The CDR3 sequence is CASSTGQGTAGYTF. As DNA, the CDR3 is TGTGCCAGTAGTACCGGACAGGGGACGGCTGGCTACACCTTC.

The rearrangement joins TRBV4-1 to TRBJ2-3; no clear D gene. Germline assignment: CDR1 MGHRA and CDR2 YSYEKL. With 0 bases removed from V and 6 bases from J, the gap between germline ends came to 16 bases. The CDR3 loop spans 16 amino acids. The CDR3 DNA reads TGCGCCAGCAGCCAAGATGGCCAGGAAGGCTTGGATACGCAGTATTTT. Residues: CASSQDGQEGLDTQYF.

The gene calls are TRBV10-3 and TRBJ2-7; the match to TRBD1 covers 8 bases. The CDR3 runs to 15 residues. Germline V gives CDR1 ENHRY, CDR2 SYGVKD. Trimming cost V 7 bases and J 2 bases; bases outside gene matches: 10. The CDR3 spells CAIKPGQGRAYEQYF. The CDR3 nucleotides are TGTGCCATCAAACCAGGACAGGGACGGGCCTACGAGCAGTACTTC.

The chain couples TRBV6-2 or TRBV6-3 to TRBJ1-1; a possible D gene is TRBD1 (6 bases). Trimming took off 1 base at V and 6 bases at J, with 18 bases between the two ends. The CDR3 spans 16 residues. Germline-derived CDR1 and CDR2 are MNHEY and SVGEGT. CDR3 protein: CASSYYRDRGSAEAFF. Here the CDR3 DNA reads TGTGCCAGCAGTTACTACAGGGATAGGGGTAGTGCTGAAGCTTTCTTT.

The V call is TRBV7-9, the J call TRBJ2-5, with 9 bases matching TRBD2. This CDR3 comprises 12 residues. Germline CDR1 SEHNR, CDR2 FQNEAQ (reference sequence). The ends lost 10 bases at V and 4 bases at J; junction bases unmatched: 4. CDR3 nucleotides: TGTGCCATCGTAGCGGGAGTAGAGACCCAGTACTTC. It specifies CAIVAGVETQYF.

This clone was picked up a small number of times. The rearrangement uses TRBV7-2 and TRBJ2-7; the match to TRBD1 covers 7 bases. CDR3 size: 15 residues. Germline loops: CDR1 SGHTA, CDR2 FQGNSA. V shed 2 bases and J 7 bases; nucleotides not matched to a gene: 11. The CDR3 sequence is CASSLSPGQTKEQYF. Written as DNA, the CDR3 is TGTGCCAGCAGCTTATCTCCGGGACAGACGAAAGAGCAGTACTTC.